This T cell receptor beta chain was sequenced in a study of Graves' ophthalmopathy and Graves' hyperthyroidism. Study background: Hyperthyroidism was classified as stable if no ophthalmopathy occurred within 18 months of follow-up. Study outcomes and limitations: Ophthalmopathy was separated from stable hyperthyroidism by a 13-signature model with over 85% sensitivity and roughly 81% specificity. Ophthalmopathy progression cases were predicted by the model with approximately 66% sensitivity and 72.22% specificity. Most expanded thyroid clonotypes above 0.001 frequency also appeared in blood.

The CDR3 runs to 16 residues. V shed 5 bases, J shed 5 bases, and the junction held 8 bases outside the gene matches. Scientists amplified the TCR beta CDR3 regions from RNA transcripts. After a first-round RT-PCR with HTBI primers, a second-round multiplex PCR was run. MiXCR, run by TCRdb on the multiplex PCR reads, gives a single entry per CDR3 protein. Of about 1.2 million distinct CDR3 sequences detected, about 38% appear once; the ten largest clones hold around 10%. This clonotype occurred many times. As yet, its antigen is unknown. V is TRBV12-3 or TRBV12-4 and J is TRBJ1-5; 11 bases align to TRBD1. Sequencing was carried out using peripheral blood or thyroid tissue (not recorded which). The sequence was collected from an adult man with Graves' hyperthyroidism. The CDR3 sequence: CASSRTGGHFDQPQHF. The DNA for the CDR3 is TGTGCCAGCAGTAGGACAGGGGGCCACTTTGATCAGCCCCAGCATTTT.